Below, 29 T cell receptor beta chains from the same sample are listed, as sequenced in a study of beta chain features in type 1 diabetes. Since all of the isolated RNA was reverse transcribed, expressed TCRB transcripts were what got sequenced. Clones were sequenced by immunoSEQ multiplex PCR, and TCRdb holds only the in-frame ones, with some missing. The sample has fewer than 650,000 clones; around a sixth are singletons. Sequencing input: naive CD4+ T cells from blood. These receptors were taken from a young man in good health.

The J gene is TRBJ1-1, the V gene TRBV9, with 12 bases that match TRBD1. The CDR3 has 17 amino acids. From germline, CDR1 is SGDLS and CDR2 YYNGEE. Trimming took 0 bases from V and 1 from J; bases not matched to a gene: 4. The CDR3 spells CASSVGGTGGGNTEAFF. The CDR3 bases are TGTGCCAGCAGCGTAGGTGGGACAGGGGGCGGGAACACTGAAGCTTTCTTT.

The chain joins TRBV10-3 to TRBJ2-7, with D uncertain. CDR1 and CDR2 (germline): ENHRY, SYGVKD. Trimming left V 8 bases short and J 0 bases short, with 14 bases between. The CDR3 runs to 14 residues. In DNA form, the CDR3 reads TGTGCCATCGGGCGCGAAAAGGCCTCCTACGAGCAGTACTTC. It yields the protein CAIGREKASYEQYF.

The V call is TRBV7-9, the J call TRBJ2-7; possible D gene TRBD2, 6 bases. Germline values: CDR1 SEHNR, CDR2 FQNEAQ (reference sequence). Trimming removed 5 bases at V and 5 bases at J, with 16 bases between. The CDR3 length is 14 residues. The CDR3 here is CASSPRTSWDEQYF. The CDR3 nucleotides read TGTGCCAGCAGCCCACGCACTAGCTGGGACGAGCAGTACTTC.

The chain joins TRBV5-6 to TRBJ2-2, with D tentatively TRBD1 (6 bases). V shed 7 bases and J shed 0 bases, with 13 bases lying between them. Germline CDR1 and CDR2: SGHDT and YYEEEE. This CDR3 has 15 residues. CDR3: CASSPRTANTGELFF. CDR3 DNA sequence: TGTGCCAGCTCCCCCCGGACAGCGAACACCGGGGAGCTGTTTTTT.

This clone was detected ten times or more. The rearrangement joins TRBV18 to TRBJ2-1, with TRBD2 matching 9 bases. Per germline, CDR1 KGHSH and CDR2 LQKENI. CDR3 size: 16 residues. V shed 0 bases, J shed 6 bases, and the junction held 6 bases outside the gene matches. The CDR3 spells CASSPPAAGGANEQFF. CDR3 DNA: TGTGCCAGCTCACCACCGGCTGCGGGAGGGGCCAATGAGCAGTTCTTC.

This chain links TRBV19 with TRBJ1-5; TRBD1 aligns across 8 bases. The CDR3 is 14 amino acids. V gave up 10 bases and J gave up 2 bases; unmatched junction bases: 7. CDR1 LNHDA and CDR2 SQIVND come from the germline V gene (reference sequence). CDR3: CATFDRGGNQPQHF. The CDR3 DNA follows: TGTGCCACCTTCGACAGGGGAGGCAATCAGCCCCAGCATTTT.

The V and J genes are TRBV15 and TRBJ2-7; 10 nucleotides line up with TRBD2. The CDR3 extends over 15 amino acids. V trimming: 2 bases; J trimming: 0 bases; junction bases outside the gene matches: 1. Looked up from germline, CDR1 is LNHNV and CDR2 is YYDKDF (reference sequence). CDR3 sequence reads: CATSRTSGISYEQYF. The CDR3 coding sequence is TGTGCCACCAGCAGAACTAGCGGGATCTCCTACGAGCAGTACTTC.

The chain carries TRBV19 and TRBJ2-1, with D possibly called TRBD1 or TRBD2 (6 bases each). Deletions cut 6 bases from V and 0 bases from J, with 15 bases between. The germline V gene has CDR1 LNHDA and CDR2 SQIVND (reference sequence). The CDR3 extends over 16 amino acids. DNA for the CDR3: TGTGCCAGTAGCGGGATGGGGGGCAGCTCCTACAATGAGCAGTTCTTC. This translates into CASSGMGGSSYNEQFF.

The chain joins TRBV27 to TRBJ2-5; D uncertain. This CDR3 region has 14 residues. The germline V gene encodes CDR1 MNHEY and CDR2 SMNVEV (reference sequence). Deletions cut 5 bases from V and 1 base from J, with 11 bases between. The CDR3 DNA reads TGTGCCAGCAGTGGGCGGAATATCCAAGAGACCCAGTACTTC. It translates to CASSGRNIQETQYF.

This clone has a handful of counts. This sequence joins TRBV7-2 and TRBJ2-6; 7 positions agree with TRBD2. With 1 base clipped from V and 0 bases from J, the junction kept 6 bases outside the gene matches. CDR1 is SGHTA and CDR2 is FQGNSA in the germline V gene. The CDR3 runs 18 residues. The CDR3 loop is CASSLGGRASSGANVLTF. CDR3 nucleotides: TGTGCCAGCAGCTTAGGTGGGAGGGCCAGCTCTGGGGCCAACGTCCTGACTTTC.

The chain links TRBV30 to TRBJ2-1; the match to TRBD2 covers 8 bases. The junction had 13 bases not matched to a gene; V was cut back by 2 bases and J by 7 bases. In germline, CDR1 is GTSNPN, CDR2 SVGIG (reference sequence). The CDR3 is 16 amino acids. The CDR3 DNA reads TGTGCCTGGAGTTTTAAGAGAAGCGGGGGATTTAATGAGCAGTTCTTC. This codes for CAWSFKRSGGFNEQFF.

The chain employs TRBV18 and TRBJ1-4; D is undetermined. The germline gives CDR1 KGHSH, CDR2 LQKENI. The CDR3 is 16 amino acids. Trimming stripped 3 bases from V and 4 bases from J, with 15 bases between. CDR3 coding DNA: TGTGCCAGCTCACCCTCGGACGTCTACGTTAATGAAAAACTGTTTTTT. It specifies CASSPSDVYVNEKLFF.

This clone was seen more than once but under ten times. V gene TRBV28 combines with J gene TRBJ2-5; weak D call: TRBD1 (6 bases). Germline CDR1 MDHEN, CDR2 SYDVKM. V lost 2 bases and J lost 5, with 21 bases in between. This CDR3 spans 17 amino acids. CDR3 DNA sequence: TGTGCCAGCAGTTTAGGGGGCTTACAGCTCCGTTATGAGACCCAGTACTTC. Protein product: CASSLGGLQLRYETQYF.

This clone turned up a few times. The sample contains more than one DNA sequence encoding this CDR3. This chain joins TRBV5-1 and TRBJ2-3; D is uncertain. Germline V gives CDR1 SGHRS, CDR2 YFSETQ. Trimming pared 6 bases from V and 1 base from J, leaving 9 bases between. This CDR3 contains 13 residues. CDR3 region: CASTLLGTDTQYF. The CDR3 nucleotides read TGCGCCAGCACCCTTCTGGGCACAGATACGCAGTATTTT.

This clone has more than one count but fewer than ten. The V gene is TRBV19, the J gene TRBJ1-3; D unresolved. Germline lookup yields CDR1 LNHDA and CDR2 SQIVND (reference sequence). This CDR3 comprises 14 residues. V was shortened by 5 bases and J by 1 base, with 9 bases between the two germline ends. CDR3 coding DNA: TGTGCCAGTAGTGGTCTATCTTCTGGAAACACCATATATTTT. This translates into CASSGLSSGNTIYF.

The table lists this clone with a few counts. The chain has TRBV10-3 and TRBJ1-1, with D perhaps matching TRBD1 (5 bases). From germline, CDR1 is ENHRY and CDR2 SYGVKD. Trimming took 4 bases from V and 5 from J, leaving 14 bases between them. The CDR3 runs 14 residues. This chain's CDR3 is CAISGLRGITEAFF. The CDR3 DNA is TGTGCCATCAGTGGACTGCGGGGGATTACTGAAGCTTTCTTT.

The V call is TRBV27, the J call TRBJ2-7; 8 bases are shared with TRBD1. V trimming: 7 bases; J trimming: 0 bases; junction bases outside the gene matches: 8. CDR1 is MNHEY and CDR2 is SMNVEV in the germline V gene (reference sequence). The CDR3 has 15 amino acids. CDR3 residues: CASISTGDLSYEQYF. Written as DNA, the CDR3 is TGTGCCAGCATTTCGACAGGGGACCTCTCCTACGAGCAGTACTTC.

This clone was detected only a few times. The CDR3 sequence: CASSLRQASYEQYF. The CDR3 DNA is TGTGCCAGCAGCCTGAGACAGGCCTCCTACGAGCAGTACTTC. The chain is built from TRBV12-1 and TRBJ2-7; TRBD1 is taken as the D call from the table, unchecked against the DNA. TRBV12-1 is marked as a pseudogene. The CDR3 is made up of 14 amino acids.

This clone has more than one count but fewer than ten. Other DNA sequences in the same sample also yield this CDR3. The chain carries TRBV5-1 and TRBJ2-6, with 8 bases aligning to TRBD1. Germline V gene data show CDR1 as SGHRS and CDR2 as YFSETQ. This CDR3 is 15 amino acids long. After removal of 2 bases from V and 2 bases from J, the junction contained 0 bases not matched to a gene. CDR3 DNA: TGCGCCAGCAGCTTACAGGGGGCTGGGGCCAACGTCCTGACTTTC. Translated: CASSLQGAGANVLTF.

The gene calls are TRBV4-3 and TRBJ1-2; D remains ambiguous. This CDR3 region has 12 residues. CDR1 and CDR2 (germline): LGHNA, YSLEER. The V end lost 4 bases, the J end lost 4 bases, and 7 bases lay between the germline ends. This CDR3 reads CASSPEGYGYTF. CDR3 in DNA: TGCGCCAGCAGCCCCGAAGGCTATGGCTACACCTTC.

This clone showed up just a few times. The chain carries TRBV11-2 and TRBJ2-1; the D gene is possibly TRBD1 (5 bases). The germline V gene has CDR1 SGHAT and CDR2 FQNNGV. This CDR3 contains 13 residues. The germline V and J ends were trimmed by 3 bases and 7 bases, with 10 bases remaining between them. The CDR3 region is CASSFERGNEQFF. In DNA form, the CDR3 reads TGTGCCAGCAGCTTCGAAAGGGGAAATGAGCAGTTCTTC.

The rearrangement links TRBV10-3 to TRBJ1-6; possible D gene TRBD1, 5 bases. Trimming removed 6 bases at V and 9 bases at J, with 9 bases between. This CDR3 region has 12 residues. Germline V gene data show CDR1 as ENHRY and CDR2 as SYGVKD. The CDR3 spells CAIRAGLSPLHF. CDR3 coding DNA: TGTGCCATCAGAGCAGGGCTTTCACCCCTCCACTTT.

The V call is TRBV7-9, the J call TRBJ1-5; D is ambiguous. This CDR3 contains 13 residues. V lost 4 bases and J 7 bases, leaving 11 bases between the germline ends. The germline V gene has CDR1 SEHNR and CDR2 FQNEAQ (reference sequence). The CDR3 is CASSSRMGQPQHF. In nucleotides, the CDR3 is TGTGCCAGCAGCTCCCGTATGGGCCAGCCCCAGCATTTT.

As to this clone: Within the sample, other DNA sequences also encode this same CDR3. The chain joins TRBV9 to TRBJ1-2; no clear D. V was clipped by 1 base and J by 5 bases, with 12 bases between them. Germline V CDR1 and CDR2: SGDLS, YYNGEE. The length of the CDR3 is 14 residues. The CDR3 here is CASSVTGINYGYTF. The CDR3 DNA reads TGTGCCAGCAGCGTAACCGGGATTAATTATGGCTACACCTTC.

This chain uses TRBV6-5 with TRBJ1-2; 10 positions agree with TRBD1. Trimming removed 5 bases from V and 7 bases from J; junction bases left unmatched: 10. The CDR3 extends over 15 amino acids. Germline V CDR1 and CDR2: MNHEY, SVGAGI. CDR3 in DNA: TGTGCCAGCAGTCCCCAAAGACAGGGGGCGGTTGGCTACACCTTC. As protein: CASSPQRQGAVGYTF.

The chain is built from TRBV29-1 and TRBJ1-1, with 7 bases fitting TRBD1. Germline V gives CDR1 SQVTM, CDR2 ANQGSEA. The CDR3 contains 15 residues. V lost 2 bases, J lost 0 bases, and 6 bases stayed unmatched. The CDR3 sequence: CSVERTGLMNTEAFF. The CDR3 DNA follows: TGCAGCGTTGAACGGACAGGATTGATGAACACTGAAGCTTTCTTT.

This chain links TRBV7-3 with TRBJ2-6; weak D call: TRBD2 (5 bases). CDR1 SGHTA and CDR2 FQGTGA come from the germline V gene. Trimming pared 1 base from V and 4 bases from J, leaving 17 bases between. The CDR3 contains 18 residues. The CDR3 is CASSLSPSSTGGANVLTF. CDR3 DNA: TGTGCCAGCAGCTTAAGTCCATCTAGCACTGGCGGGGCCAACGTCCTGACTTTC.

V is TRBV7-7 and J is TRBJ2-2; D may be TRBD1 (5 bases). Trimming left V 3 bases short and J 5 bases short, with 10 bases between. Germline V lookup: CDR1 SSHAT, CDR2 FNYEAQ (reference sequence). This CDR3 has 14 amino acids. CDR3 sequence reads: CASSLSPGTGELFF. The CDR3 DNA reads as TGTGCCAGCAGCTTGAGCCCAGGGACCGGGGAGCTGTTTTTT.

The chain employs TRBV7-2 and TRBJ1-5, with 9 positions matching TRBD1. J lost 0 bases, V lost 5 bases, and 14 bases had no gene match. CDR1 and CDR2 (germline): SGHTA, FQGNSA. This CDR3 comprises 19 residues. CDR3 in amino acids: CASSKLFPGQGVSNQPQHF. The CDR3 DNA sequence: TGTGCCAGCAGCAAGCTATTCCCGGGACAGGGAGTTAGCAATCAGCCCCAGCATTTT. Based on the CDR3 plus reference TRBV7-2 and TRBJ1-5, the full variable domain is GAGVSQSPSNKVTEKGKDVELRCDPISGHTALYWYRQSLGQGLEFLIYFQGNSAPDKSGLPSDRFSAERTGGSVSTLTIQRTQQEDSAVYLCASSKLFPGQGVSNQPQHFGDGTRLSIL.